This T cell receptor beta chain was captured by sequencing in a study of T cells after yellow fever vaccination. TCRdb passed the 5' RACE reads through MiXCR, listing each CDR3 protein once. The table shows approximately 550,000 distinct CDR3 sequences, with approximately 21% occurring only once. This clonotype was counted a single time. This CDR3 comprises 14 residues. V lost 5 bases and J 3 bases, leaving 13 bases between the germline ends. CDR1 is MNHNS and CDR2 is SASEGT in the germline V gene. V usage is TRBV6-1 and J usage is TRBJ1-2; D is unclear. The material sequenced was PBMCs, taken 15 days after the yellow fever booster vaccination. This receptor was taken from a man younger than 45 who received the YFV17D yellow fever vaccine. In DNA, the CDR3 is TGTGCCAGCAGTCCTCCCGGTCGGCACTATGGCTACACCTTC. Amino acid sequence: CASSPPGRHYGYTF.